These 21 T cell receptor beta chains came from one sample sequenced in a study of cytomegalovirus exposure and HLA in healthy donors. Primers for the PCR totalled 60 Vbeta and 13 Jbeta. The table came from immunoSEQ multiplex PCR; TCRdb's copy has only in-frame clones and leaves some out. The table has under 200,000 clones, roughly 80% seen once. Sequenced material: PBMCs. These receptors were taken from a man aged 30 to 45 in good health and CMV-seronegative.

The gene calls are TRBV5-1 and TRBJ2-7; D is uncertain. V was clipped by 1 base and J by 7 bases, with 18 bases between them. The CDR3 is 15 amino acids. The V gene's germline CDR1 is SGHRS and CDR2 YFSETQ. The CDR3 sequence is CASSLIVSSSGEQYF. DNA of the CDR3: TGCGCCAGCAGCTTGATTGTTTCCTCGTCGGGTGAGCAGTACTTC.

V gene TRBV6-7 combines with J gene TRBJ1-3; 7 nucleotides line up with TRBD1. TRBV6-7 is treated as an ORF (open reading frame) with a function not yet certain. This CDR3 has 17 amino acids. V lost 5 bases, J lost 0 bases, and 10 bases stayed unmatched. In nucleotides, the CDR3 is TGTGCCAGCAGTCGCATACGGGACAGACTCTCTGGAAACACCATATATTTT. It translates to CASSRIRDRLSGNTIYF.

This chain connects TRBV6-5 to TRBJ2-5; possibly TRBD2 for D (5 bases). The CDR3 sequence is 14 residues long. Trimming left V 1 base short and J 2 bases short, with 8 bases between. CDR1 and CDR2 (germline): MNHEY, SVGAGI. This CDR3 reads CASSYYREQETQYF. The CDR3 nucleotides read TGTGCCAGCAGTTACTACCGGGAACAAGAGACCCAGTACTTC.

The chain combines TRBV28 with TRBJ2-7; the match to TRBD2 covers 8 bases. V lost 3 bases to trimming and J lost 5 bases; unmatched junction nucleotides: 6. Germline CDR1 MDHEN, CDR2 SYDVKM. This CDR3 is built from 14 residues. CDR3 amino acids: CASSFSGDFHEQYF. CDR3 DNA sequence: TGTGCCAGCAGTTTTAGCGGGGATTTCCACGAGCAGTACTTC.

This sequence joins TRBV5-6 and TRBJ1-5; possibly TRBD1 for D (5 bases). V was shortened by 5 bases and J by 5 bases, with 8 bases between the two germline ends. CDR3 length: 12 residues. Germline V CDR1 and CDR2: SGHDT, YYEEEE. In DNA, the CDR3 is TGTGCCAGCAGTCGGGGGGATCAGCCCCAGCATTTT. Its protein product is CASSRGDQPQHF.

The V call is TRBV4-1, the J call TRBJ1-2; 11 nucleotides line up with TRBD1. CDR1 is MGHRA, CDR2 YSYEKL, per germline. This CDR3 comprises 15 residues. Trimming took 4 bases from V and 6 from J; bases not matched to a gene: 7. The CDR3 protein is CASSRNGQGAHGYTF. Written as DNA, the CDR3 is TGCGCCAGCAGCCGTAACGGACAGGGGGCGCATGGCTACACCTTC.

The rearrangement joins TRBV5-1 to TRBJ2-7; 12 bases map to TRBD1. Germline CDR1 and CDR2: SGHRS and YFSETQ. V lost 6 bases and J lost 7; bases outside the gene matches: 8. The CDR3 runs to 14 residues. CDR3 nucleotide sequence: TGCGCCAGCACCCGGGGACAGGGGGCAGGGGAGCAGTACTTC. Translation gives CASTRGQGAGEQYF.

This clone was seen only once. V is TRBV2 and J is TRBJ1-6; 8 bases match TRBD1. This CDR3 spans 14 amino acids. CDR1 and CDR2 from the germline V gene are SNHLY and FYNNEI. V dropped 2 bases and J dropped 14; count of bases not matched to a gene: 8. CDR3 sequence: CASSEFGQGVALHF. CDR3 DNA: TGTGCCAGCAGTGAATTCGGACAGGGCGTGGCCCTCCACTTT.

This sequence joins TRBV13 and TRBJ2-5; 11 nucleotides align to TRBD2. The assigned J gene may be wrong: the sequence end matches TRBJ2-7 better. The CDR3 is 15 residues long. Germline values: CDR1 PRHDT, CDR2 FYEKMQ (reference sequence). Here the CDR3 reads CASTQTSGTRAEQYF. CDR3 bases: TGTGCCAGCACCCAGACTAGCGGGACTCGGGCCGAGCAGTACTTC.

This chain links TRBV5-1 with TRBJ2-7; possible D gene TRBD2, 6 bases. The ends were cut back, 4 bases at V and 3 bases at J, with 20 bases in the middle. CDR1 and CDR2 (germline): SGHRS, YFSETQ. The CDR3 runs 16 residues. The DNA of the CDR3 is TGCGCCAGCAGCATGCCCGCGGGGAAGTTTCGCTACGAGCAGTACTTC. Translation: CASSMPAGKFRYEQYF.

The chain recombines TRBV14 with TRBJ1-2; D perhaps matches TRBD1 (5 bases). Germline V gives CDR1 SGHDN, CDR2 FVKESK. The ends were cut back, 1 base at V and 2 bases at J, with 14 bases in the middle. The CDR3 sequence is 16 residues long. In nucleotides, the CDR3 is TGTGCCAGCAGCCAAGTCCGGACATTTGACAACTATGGCTACACCTTC. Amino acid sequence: CASSQVRTFDNYGYTF. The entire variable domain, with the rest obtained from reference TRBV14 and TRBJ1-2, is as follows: EAGVTQFPSHSVIEKGQTVTLRCDPISGHDNLYWYRRVMGKEIKFLLHFVKESKQDESGMPNNRFLAERTGGTYSTLKVQPAELEDSGVYFCASSQVRTFDNYGYTFGSGTRLTVV.

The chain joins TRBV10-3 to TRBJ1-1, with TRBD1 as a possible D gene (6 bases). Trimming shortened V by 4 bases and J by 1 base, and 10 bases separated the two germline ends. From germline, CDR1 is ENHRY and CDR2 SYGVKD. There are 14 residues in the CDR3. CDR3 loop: CAISGDRTNTEAFF. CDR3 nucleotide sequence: TGTGCCATCAGTGGCGACAGGACGAACACTGAAGCTTTCTTT.

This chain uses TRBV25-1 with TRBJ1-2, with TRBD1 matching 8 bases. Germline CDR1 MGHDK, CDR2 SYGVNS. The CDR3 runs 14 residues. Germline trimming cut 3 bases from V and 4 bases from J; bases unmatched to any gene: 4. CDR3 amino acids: CASSDPGGTYGYTF. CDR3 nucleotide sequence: TGTGCCAGCAGTGATCCAGGGGGCACCTATGGCTACACCTTC.

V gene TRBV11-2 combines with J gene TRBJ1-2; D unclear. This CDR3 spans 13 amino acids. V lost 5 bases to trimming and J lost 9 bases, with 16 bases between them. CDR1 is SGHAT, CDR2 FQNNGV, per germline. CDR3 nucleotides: TGTGCCAGCAGCCTCTCGCGGGGAGGTAGCTACACCTTC. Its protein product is CASSLSRGGSYTF.

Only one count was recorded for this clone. Here the CDR3 DNA reads TGCGCCAGCAGCGAACCGGGACAGGGGGTAGCTGAAGCTTTCTTT. Protein: CASSEPGQGVAEAFF. The chain is built from TRBV5-1 and TRBJ1-1; 11 positions agree with TRBD1. Trimming removed 4 bases from V and 6 bases from J; junction bases left unmatched: 8. The CDR3 runs 15 residues. Looked up from germline, CDR1 is SGHRS and CDR2 is YFSETQ.

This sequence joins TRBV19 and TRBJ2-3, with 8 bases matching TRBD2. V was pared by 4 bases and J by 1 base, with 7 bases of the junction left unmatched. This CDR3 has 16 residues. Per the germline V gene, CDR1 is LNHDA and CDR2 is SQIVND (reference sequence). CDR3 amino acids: CASSTPGAGGTDTQYF. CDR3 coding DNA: TGTGCCAGTAGTACCCCCGGAGCGGGAGGCACAGATACGCAGTATTTT.

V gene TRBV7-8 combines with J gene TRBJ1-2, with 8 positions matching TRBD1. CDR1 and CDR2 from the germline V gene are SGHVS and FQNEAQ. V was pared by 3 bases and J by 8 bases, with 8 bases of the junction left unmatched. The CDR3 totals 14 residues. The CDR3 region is CASSFSGQGVGYTF. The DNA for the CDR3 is TGTGCCAGCAGCTTCTCCGGACAGGGCGTCGGCTACACCTTC.

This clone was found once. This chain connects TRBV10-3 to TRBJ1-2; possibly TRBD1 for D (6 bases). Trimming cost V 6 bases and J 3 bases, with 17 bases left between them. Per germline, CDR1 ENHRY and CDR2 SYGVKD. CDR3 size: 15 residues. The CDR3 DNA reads TGTGCCATCAGACCAAACAGGGTATTGGACTATGGCTACACCTTC. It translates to CAIRPNRVLDYGYTF.

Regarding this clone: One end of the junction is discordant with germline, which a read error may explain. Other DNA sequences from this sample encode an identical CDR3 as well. As DNA, the CDR3 is TGTGCTAGCAGCGTAGGTCCGGAGGTGGACTATGGCTACACCTTC. The encoded protein is CASSVGPEVDYGYTF. The chain carries TRBV9 and TRBJ1-2; D uncertain. Germline CDR1 and CDR2: SGDLS and YYNGEE. The CDR3 is 15 residues long.

DNA for the CDR3: TGTGCCAGCAGTGACTCAGCGGTTGGGACAGGGGAGAGCACTGAAGCTTTCTTT. Translation: CASSDSAVGTGESTEAFF. The chain is built from TRBV6-4 and TRBJ1-1; 10 nucleotides match TRBD1. Germline V gene sequence: CDR1 MRHNA, CDR2 SNTAGT. Germline trimming cut 0 bases from V and 4 bases from J; bases unmatched to any gene: 11. The CDR3 contains 18 residues.

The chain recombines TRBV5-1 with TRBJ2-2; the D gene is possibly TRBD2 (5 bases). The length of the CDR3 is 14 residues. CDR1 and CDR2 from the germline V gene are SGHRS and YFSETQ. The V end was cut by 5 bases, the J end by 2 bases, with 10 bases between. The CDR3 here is CASRGGGNTGELFF. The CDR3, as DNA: TGCGCCAGCAGGGGCGGAGGAAACACCGGGGAGCTGTTTTTT. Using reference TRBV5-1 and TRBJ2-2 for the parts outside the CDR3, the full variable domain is KAGVTQTPRYLIKTRGQQVTLSCSPISGHRSVSWYQQTPGQGLQFLFEYFSETQRNKGNFPGRFSGRQFSNSRSEMNVSTLELGDSALYLCASRGGGNTGELFFGEGSRLTVL.